The 30 T cell receptor beta chains listed next were all sequenced from one sample in a study of cytomegalovirus exposure and HLA in healthy donors. 60 Vbeta and 13 Jbeta primers were used in PCR. Produced via immunoSEQ multiplex PCR; TCRdb's table is partial and in-frame only. The sample lists approximately 110,000 clones; around 78% were seen once. Sample: PBMCs. The receptors here all came from a man aged 50 to 60 in good health and CMV-seronegative.

This clone turned up a few times. The chain recombines TRBV7-9 with TRBJ1-3, with 8 bases matching TRBD1. The CDR3 is made up of 14 amino acids. The V segment lost 5 bases and the J segment 3 bases; nucleotides outside the gene matches: 3. Looked up from germline, CDR1 is SEHNR and CDR2 is FQNEAQ (reference sequence). CDR3 nucleotide sequence: TGTGCCAGCAGCCAACAGGGGGGTGGAAACACCATATATTTT. Residues: CASSQQGGGNTIYF. The full variable domain, completed using reference TRBV7-9 and TRBJ1-3, is DTGVSQNPRHKITKRGQNVTFRCDPISEHNRLYWYRQTLGQGPEFLTYFQNEAQLEKSRLLSDRFSAERPKGSFSTLEIQRTEQGDSAMYLCASSQQGGGNTIYFGEGSWLTVV.

The rearrangement joins TRBV5-1 to TRBJ2-3, with 14 bases lining up with TRBD2. J was trimmed by 4 bases and V by 2 bases; bases with no gene match: 15. Per germline, CDR1 SGHRS and CDR2 YFSETQ. CDR3 length: 20 amino acids. The CDR3 here is CASSFNPSAGLAGGSDTQYF. The CDR3 bases are TGCGCCAGCAGCTTCAACCCTTCTGCTGGACTAGCGGGGGGTTCAGATACGCAGTATTTT.

The J gene is TRBJ1-4, the V gene TRBV2, with D perhaps matching TRBD1 (6 bases). The length of the CDR3 is 14 residues. The germline V and J ends were trimmed by 7 bases and 2 bases, with 11 bases remaining between them. Germline CDR1 SNHLY, CDR2 FYNNEI. CDR3 loop: CASNRVKTNEKLFF. CDR3 bases: TGTGCCAGCAACAGGGTTAAGACTAATGAAAAACTGTTTTTT.

This clone has a handful of counts. The chain carries TRBV7-8 and TRBJ2-3; 7 bases align to TRBD1. The length of the CDR3 is 13 residues. Germline V gives CDR1 SGHVS, CDR2 FQNEAQ. V dropped 6 bases and J dropped 4; count of bases not matched to a gene: 4. CDR3 nucleotide sequence: TGTGCCAGCAGGCCCCAGGGGGCAGATACGCAGTATTTT. It is translated as CASRPQGADTQYF.

The CDR3 DNA is TGTGCCAGCAGTTACTCGGGCTCGGCAGGCTACACCTTC. It specifies CASSYSGSAGYTF. The chain couples TRBV6-6 to TRBJ1-2, with D unclear. Trimming stripped 0 bases from V and 8 bases from J, with 10 bases between. This CDR3 spans 13 amino acids. Germline lookup yields CDR1 MNHNY and CDR2 SVGAGI (reference sequence).

J is TRBJ2-2 and V is TRBV6-1, with a weak D call TRBD2 (7 bases). V was shortened by 8 bases and J by 3 bases, with 16 bases between the two germline ends. This CDR3 has 15 residues. Germline-derived CDR1 and CDR2 are MNHNS and SASEGT. In nucleotides, the CDR3 is TGTGCCAGCGCCCCTTCGGGGGGCGACACCGGGGAGCTGTTTTTT. Amino acids: CASAPSGGDTGELFF.

This chain joins TRBV12-5 and TRBJ1-1; tentatively, D is TRBD1 (6 bases). The CDR3 runs 17 residues. V lost 7 bases, J lost 4 bases, and 25 bases lay in between. Germline values: CDR1 LGHNT, CDR2 FRNRAP. The CDR3 here is CASAPGTTARRSTEAFF. The CDR3 nucleotides are TGTGCTAGTGCCCCCGGGACAACGGCGCGTAGGAGCACTGAAGCTTTCTTT.

This clone was picked up a small number of times. The CDR3 DNA reads as TGTGCCAGTAGTATACCCCTAGGGGGGGGTGAGCCCCAGCATTTT. This codes for CASSIPLGGGEPQHF. The genes are TRBV19 and TRBJ1-5, with D possibly being TRBD1 (6 bases). This CDR3 region has 15 residues. V lost 2 bases and J lost 8, with 16 bases in between. CDR1 is LNHDA, CDR2 SQIVND, per germline (reference sequence).

The genes are TRBV14 and TRBJ1-2; 9 nucleotides align to TRBD1. With V trimmed by 6 bases and J by 5 bases, 7 bases remained unmatched. The CDR3 sequence is 14 residues long. The germline gives CDR1 SGHDN, CDR2 FVKESK. In nucleotides, the CDR3 is TGTGCCAGCAGTACCGGGACAGGGACATATGGCTACACCTTC. Amino acids: CASSTGTGTYGYTF.

J is TRBJ2-2 and V is TRBV5-1; the match to TRBD2 covers 10 bases. The CDR3 contains 17 residues. Germline V CDR1 and CDR2: SGHRS, YFSETQ. V lost 1 base and J lost 4; bases outside the gene matches: 7. The CDR3 sequence: CASSLKVAGGRTGELFF. DNA of the CDR3: TGCGCCAGCAGCTTGAAGGTAGCGGGGGGCCGCACCGGGGAGCTGTTTTTT.

V is TRBV19 and J is TRBJ2-1; 14 bases line up with TRBD2. In germline, CDR1 is LNHDA, CDR2 SQIVND (reference sequence). After removal of 9 bases from V and 0 bases from J, the junction contained 19 bases not matched to a gene. CDR3 size: 21 residues. CDR3 amino acids: CASTPGPRTSGGSSSYNEQFF. The CDR3 DNA reads TGTGCCAGCACACCCGGGCCCCGGACTAGCGGGGGGTCCAGCTCCTACAATGAGCAGTTCTTC.

The J gene is TRBJ2-7, the V gene TRBV4-3; D is uncertain. Trimming took off 0 bases at V and 6 bases at J, with 9 bases between the two ends. CDR1 and CDR2 from the germline V gene are LGHNA and YSLEER. The CDR3 covers 13 residues. The chain's CDR3 is CASSQDSATEQYF. As DNA, the CDR3 is TGCGCCAGCAGCCAAGATTCAGCGACCGAGCAGTACTTC.

J is TRBJ1-6 and V is TRBV15; D is unclear. Germline V lookup: CDR1 LNHNV, CDR2 YYDKDF (reference sequence). V was shortened by 0 bases and J by 8 bases, with 5 bases between the two germline ends. The CDR3 is made up of 13 amino acids. CDR3 in DNA: TGTGCCACCAGCAGAGACCCGGATTCACCCCTCCACTTT. It codes for CATSRDPDSPLHF.

This rearrangement joins TRBV6-5 to TRBJ2-1; a weak D match, TRBD2 (6 bases). V dropped 5 bases and J dropped 2 bases, with 13 bases sitting between them. The CDR3 runs to 15 residues. Germline lookup yields CDR1 MNHEY and CDR2 SVGAGI. The CDR3 reads CASSVTGETYNEQFF. DNA for the CDR3: TGTGCCAGCAGTGTAACGGGGGAAACCTACAATGAGCAGTTCTTC.

The chain combines TRBV27 with TRBJ1-6, with no clear D. The V and J ends lost 4 bases and 9 bases respectively, with 16 bases between them. Germline V lookup: CDR1 MNHEY, CDR2 SMNVEV (reference sequence). The CDR3 totals 15 residues. The CDR3, as DNA: TGTGCCAGCAGTTCATACACGGGAAAAGGTTCACCCCTCCACTTT. Translation gives CASSSYTGKGSPLHF.

This clone was counted a few times. This sample includes further DNA sequences coding for the same CDR3. This chain uses TRBV6-5 with TRBJ2-5; D call uncertain. The CDR3 runs to 13 residues. Germline loops: CDR1 MNHEY, CDR2 SVGAGI. V was shortened by 6 bases and J by 2 bases, with 10 bases between the two germline ends. Written as DNA, the CDR3 is TGTGCCAGCAGCCTCCCAGGTCAAGAGACCCAGTACTTC. Protein sequence: CASSLPGQETQYF.

Here the CDR3 DNA reads TGTGCCAGCAGACACATCAATCAGCCCCAGCATTTT. This gives the protein CASRHINQPQHF. V and J are TRBV6-1 and TRBJ1-5, with D uncertain. Looked up from germline, CDR1 is MNHNS and CDR2 is SASEGT. Trimming took 6 bases from V and 3 from J, leaving 6 bases between them. The CDR3 is 12 residues long.

The V gene is TRBV5-4, the J gene TRBJ2-5, with 8 bases aligning to TRBD2. The ends lost 1 base at V and 9 bases at J; junction bases unmatched: 14. The CDR3 is made up of 16 amino acids. CDR1 and CDR2 from the germline V gene are SGHNT and YYREEE (reference sequence). CDR3 amino acids: CASSLRAGGRPGSQYF. The CDR3 DNA reads TGTGCCAGCAGCTTGAGGGCGGGGGGCCGTCCGGGGTCCCAGTACTTC. Filled out from reference TRBV5-4 and TRBJ2-5, the complete variable domain reads ETGVTQSPTHLIKTRGQQVTLRCSSQSGHNTVSWYQQALGQGPQFIFQYYREEENGRGNFPPRFSGLQFPNYSSELNVNALELDDSALYLCASSLRAGGRPGSQYFGPGTRLLVL.

The V and J genes are TRBV7-8 and TRBJ2-7; tentatively, D is TRBD2 (5 bases). V was pared by 5 bases and J by 3 bases, with 11 bases between. This CDR3 has 13 amino acids. CDR1 and CDR2 (germline): SGHVS, FQNEAQ. Here the CDR3 reads CASSLSRDYEQYF. Here the CDR3 DNA reads TGTGCCAGCAGCCTTTCGAGGGACTACGAGCAGTACTTC. Complete variable domain (other parts from reference TRBV7-8 and TRBJ2-7): GAGVSQSPRYKVAKRGQDVALRCDPISGHVSLFWYQQALGQGPEFLTYFQNEAQLDKSGLPSDRFFAERPEGSVSTLKIQRTQQEDSAVYLCASSLSRDYEQYFGPGTRLTVT.

The chain joins TRBV11-2 to TRBJ1-6; D is ambiguous. The V end lost 2 bases, the J end lost 3 bases, and 11 bases lay between the germline ends. The CDR3 extends over 16 amino acids. CDR1 and CDR2 from the germline V gene are SGHAT and FQNNGV. Here the CDR3 reads CASSLSTQVYNSPLHF. For the CDR3, the DNA is TGTGCCAGCAGCTTATCTACCCAGGTCTATAATTCACCCCTCCACTTT.

This clone was picked up one time. V gene TRBV4-3 combines with J gene TRBJ1-4; TRBD1 matches at 10 bases. The V gene's germline CDR1 is LGHNA and CDR2 YSLEER. The trim removed 0 bases at V and 8 bases at J, leaving 9 bases unmatched. This CDR3 is built from 17 residues. The CDR3 here is CASSQEGSGQGREKLFF. The CDR3 DNA follows: TGCGCCAGCAGCCAAGAGGGCTCGGGACAGGGGCGCGAAAAACTGTTTTTT.

This clone was seen a few times. This chain joins TRBV7-2 and TRBJ2-3; 11 bases agree with TRBD2. V shed 1 base and J 0 bases; nucleotides not matched to a gene: 3. CDR3 size: 17 residues. Germline loops: CDR1 SGHTA, CDR2 FQGNSA. The CDR3 DNA sequence: TGTGCCAGCAGCTTAGTAGCGGGGGGGCTCAGCACAGATACGCAGTATTTT. It translates to CASSLVAGGLSTDTQYF.

The chain combines TRBV4-1 with TRBJ2-3; D not certain. Trimming shortened V by 4 bases and J by 1 base, and 12 bases separated the two germline ends. Per the germline V gene, CDR1 is MGHRA and CDR2 is YSYEKL. This CDR3 has 15 residues. The CDR3 sequence is CASSPRGGGTDTQYF. The CDR3 region has the DNA TGCGCCAGCAGCCCTCGAGGCGGCGGCACAGATACGCAGTATTTT.

The chain employs TRBV5-1 and TRBJ1-1; D is unresolved. This CDR3 contains 13 residues. CDR1 and CDR2 (germline): SGHRS, YFSETQ. V was shortened by 3 bases and J by 5 bases, with 11 bases between the two germline ends. The CDR3 DNA is TGCGCCAGCAGCTCCCCGCCTAGGACTGAAGCTTTCTTT. Protein: CASSSPPRTEAFF.

This clone was counted a few times. This rearrangement joins TRBV4-2 to TRBJ1-3; a weak D match, TRBD1 (5 bases). The CDR3 loop spans 17 amino acids. CDR1 is LGHNA and CDR2 is YNFKEQ in the germline V gene. V lost 0 bases to trimming and J lost 0 bases, with 12 bases between them. CDR3 in DNA: TGTGCCAGCAGCCAAGATCGACAGATAAACTCTGGAAACACCATATATTTT. Translating it yields CASSQDRQINSGNTIYF.

This chain links TRBV19 with TRBJ1-1; no clear D. CDR1 and CDR2 from the germline V gene are LNHDA and SQIVND (reference sequence). Trimming took off 4 bases at V and 1 base at J, with 7 bases between the two ends. The CDR3 is 13 residues long. The DNA of the CDR3 is TGTGCCAGTAGTAAGGAGGGGAACACTGAAGCTTTCTTT. Its translation: CASSKEGNTEAFF.

V is TRBV5-1 and J is TRBJ1-4, with a tentative D call TRBD1 (6 bases). Trimming stripped 1 base from V and 7 bases from J, with 11 bases between. This CDR3 is 14 amino acids long. Germline V gives CDR1 SGHRS, CDR2 YFSETQ. The DNA of the CDR3 is TGCGCCAGCAGCTTGCAGGGGTCGAGTGAAAAACTGTTTTTT. It codes for CASSLQGSSEKLFF.

This chain joins TRBV28 and TRBJ2-4, with D tentatively TRBD1 (7 bases). Trimming removed 7 bases at V and 7 bases at J, with 17 bases between. The length of the CDR3 is 14 residues. Germline V gene sequence: CDR1 MDHEN, CDR2 SYDVKM. CDR3 in DNA: TGTGCCAGCACCCGAGGAGGGGGCGAGAACATTCAGTACTTC. Translation gives CASTRGGGENIQYF.

In nucleotides, the CDR3 is TGTGCCAGCAGCCAAAGCCCGACGCCGGGACAGCTCACAGATACGCAGTATTTT. As protein: CASSQSPTPGQLTDTQYF. The chain joins TRBV14 to TRBJ2-3, with TRBD1 matching 7 bases. Germline-derived CDR1 and CDR2 are SGHDN and FVKESK. The CDR3 loop spans 18 amino acids. V dropped 2 bases and J dropped 2; count of bases not matched to a gene: 13.

The V gene is TRBV10-3, the J gene TRBJ1-1; the match to TRBD1 covers 8 bases. Germline values: CDR1 ENHRY, CDR2 SYGVKD. Trimming cost V 4 bases and J 0 bases; bases outside gene matches: 1. This CDR3 spans 14 amino acids. The CDR3 here is CAISGDRMNTEAFF. CDR3 DNA sequence: TGTGCCATCAGTGGGGACAGGATGAACACTGAAGCTTTCTTT.